These T cell receptor beta chains were read from a single sample in a study of blood T cell repertoires in COVID-19. TCRdb keeps only in-frame clones here, not all; method: immunoSEQ multiplex PCR. The sample holds about 160,000 clones, approximately 77% seen once. Sequencing used PBMCs or T cells enriched from blood (not recorded which). The origin of the receptors is a man between 60 and 75 years old who had recovered from COVID-19. Each CDR3 is given with its conserved first and last residue. D genes are given only for firm matches. Size is omitted from some rows. Given values are once, few, many or a class for expanded clones.

J	V	size	D	DNA	CDR3
TRBJ2-5	TRBV12-3/TRBV12-4	.	TRBD1	TGTGCCAGCAGTAGGACAGGGGAGGTGGCCCAGTACTTC	CASSRTGEVAQYF
TRBJ2-3	TRBV24-1	.	TRBD2	TGTGCCACCAGTGTACCGATAGCGGGATCAGATACGCAGTATTTT	CATSVPIAGSDTQYF
TRBJ2-1	TRBV19	.	.	TGTGCCAGTAGTTCGGCGGCGCGCTCCTACAATGAGCAGTTCTTC	CASSSAARSYNEQFF
TRBJ1-3	TRBV30	.	.	TGTGCCTGGAGTCAAACAGGCGGTGCCTCTGGAAACACCATATATTTT	CAWSQTGGASGNTIYF
TRBJ1-1	TRBV5-6	.	TRBD1	TGTGCCAGCAGCTCGTTACAGGGGCCGTCGAACACTGAAGCTTTCTTT	CASSSLQGPSNTEAFF
TRBJ2-5	TRBV6-6	.	.	TGTGCCAGCAGTTACGGGGAGAAAGAGACCCAGTACTTC	CASSYGEKETQYF
TRBJ1-6	TRBV7-9	once	TRBD1	TGTGCCAGCAGCACCGGACAGGGCATCAACTCCTATAATTCACCCCTCCACTTT	CASSTGQGINSYNSPLHF
TRBJ2-3	TRBV9	.	.	TGTGCCAGCAGCGTAAGAGGGAGTGGCGCAGATACGCAGTATTTT	CASSVRGSGADTQYF
TRBJ2-1	TRBV30	.	.	TGTGCCTGGAGTGTACACGGCGGGGGCCCCTACAATGAGCAGTTCTTC	CAWSVHGGGPYNEQFF
TRBJ2-7	TRBV5-1	.	.	TGCGCCAGCAGCTTGGCCGACAGGACATACGAGCAGTACTTC	CASSLADRTYEQYF
TRBJ1-2	TRBV19	.	.	TGTGCCAGTAGTATCAGGCGGGACTACACCTTC	CASSIRRDYTF
TRBJ2-6	TRBV6-1	.	.	TGTGCCAGCAGTGAAAGACCAGGTTTGAGCTCTGGGGCCAACGTCCTGACTTTC	CASSERPGLSSGANVLTF
TRBJ2-2	TRBV9	.	.	TGTGCCAGCAGCGTAGGCAGCGCGAACACCGGGGAGCTGTTTTTT	CASSVGSANTGELFF
TRBJ1-1	TRBV5-1	.	.	TGCGCCAGCAGCTTACACAGTAACACTGAAGCTTTCTTT	CASSLHSNTEAFF
TRBJ1-6	TRBV6-4	once	.	TGTGCCAGCAGTGAGGCAGGAGGAAATTCACCCCTCCACTTT	CASSEAGGNSPLHF
TRBJ2-3	TRBV7-3	.	TRBD2	TGTGCCAGCAGCCCCACCGGGGGGGATACGCAGTATTTT	CASSPTGGDTQYF
TRBJ2-3	TRBV5-8	.	TRBD2	TGTGCCAGCAGCCCCGGACTAGCGGGGGGTAAAGATACGCAGTATTTT	CASSPGLAGGKDTQYF
TRBJ2-5	TRBV10-3	.	.	TGTGCCATCAGTGAGTCCAATTCAGAGACCCAGTACTTC	CAISESNSETQYF
TRBJ2-5	TRBV7-3	.	TRBD1	TGTGCCAGCAGCCGAGATACAGGGGAGGAGACCCAGTACTTC	CASSRDTGEETQYF
TRBJ1-5	TRBV4-2	few	.	TGTGCCAGCAGCCAAGGACAGAACAATCAGCCCCAGCATTTT	CASSQGQNNQPQHF
TRBJ1-2	TRBV29-1	.	TRBD1	TGCAGCGTTGAGTCAGGGGGCGGCTATGGCTACACCTTC	CSVESGGGYGYTF
TRBJ2-2	TRBV3-1/TRBV3-2	.	.	TGTGCCAGCGAGAGGGTCGGGGAGCTGTTTTTT	CASERVGELFF
TRBJ2-7	TRBV12-3/TRBV12-4	few	.	TGTGCCAGCAGGGTTTTAAATAGCGAGCAGTACTTC	CASRVLNSEQYF
TRBJ2-5	TRBV10-3	.	.	TGTGCCACCTCCGATCAGCGAGAAGAGACCCAGTACTTC	CATSDQREETQYF
TRBJ2-7	TRBV29-1	once	.	TGCAGCGTTGAAAGTTCACAGGGAACCTACGAGCAGTACTTC	CSVESSQGTYEQYF
TRBJ2-7	TRBV14	.	.	TGTGCCAGCAGCCGAACGTGGACACAGAACTACGAGCAGTACTTC	CASSRTWTQNYEQYF
TRBJ1-1	TRBV4-2	.	.	TGTGCCAGCAGCCCCGTAAACCCGGGACAGAACACTGAAGCTTTCTTT	CASSPVNPGQNTEAFF
TRBJ1-2	TRBV27	.	.	TGTGCCAGCAGTAAGGGGGAATGGGACTATGGCTACACCTTC	CASSKGEWDYGYTF
TRBJ2-5	TRBV5-1	once	.	TGCGCCAGCAGCTTGACTAGCTCGGAGACCCAGTACTTC	CASSLTSSETQYF
TRBJ2-3	TRBV3-1/TRBV3-2	.	TRBD2	TGTGCCAGCAGCCAAACTAGCGAGAGTAACACAGATACGCAGTATTTT	CASSQTSESNTDTQYF
TRBJ2-1	TRBV5-1	.	TRBD2	TGCGCCAGCAGCTTGGGGGTCAGCGGGGGCCTCTCGACCCGCTACAATGAGCAGTTCTTC	CASSLGVSGGLSTRYNEQFF
TRBJ2-1	TRBV5-1	once	.	TGCGCCAGCAGCAATCGGGATCCCAACAATGAGCAGTTCTTC	CASSNRDPNNEQFF
TRBJ1-1	TRBV6-5	.	.	TGTGCCAGCAGTCCCCGAACGGACACTGAAGCTTTCTTT	CASSPRTDTEAFF
TRBJ1-3	TRBV6-5	few	TRBD1	TGTGCCAGCAGTTTTCGGGACAGCATAACTGGAAACACCATATATTTT	CASSFRDSITGNTIYF
TRBJ1-3	TRBV7-9	.	.	TGTGCCAGCAGTGCCATTGGGCAGGGGTTTGGAAACACCATATATTTT	CASSAIGQGFGNTIYF
TRBJ2-3	TRBV29-1	.	.	TGCAGCGCAAGACAGCGCACAGATACGCAGTATTTT	CSARQRTDTQYF
TRBJ2-1	TRBV7-9	few	.	TGTGCCAGCAGCGCACTAAGGGGAGAGCAGTTCTTC	CASSALRGEQFF
TRBJ1-5	TRBV20-1	.	TRBD1	TGCAGTGCTAGTCGACAGGGAGATCAGCCCCAGCATTTT	CSASRQGDQPQHF
TRBJ1-2	TRBV5-1	few	TRBD1	TGCGCCAGCAGCCCCCCGGGACAGGATGGCTACACCTTC	CASSPPGQDGYTF
TRBJ1-5	TRBV19	.	.	TGTGCCAGTAGTTTGACAGGCGCGGGGGAGCCCCAGCATTTT	CASSLTGAGEPQHF
TRBJ2-7	TRBV2	.	TRBD1	TGTGCCAGCAGCCACTCACCCCCGACAGGGGCTAATCCTTACGAGCAGTACTTC	CASSHSPPTGANPYEQYF
TRBJ1-4	TRBV5-6	few	.	TGTGCCAGCAGCTTGTTCGGGGGAACTAATGAAAAACTGTTTTTT	CASSLFGGTNEKLFF
TRBJ2-5	TRBV3-1/TRBV3-2	.	TRBD2	TGTGCCAGCAGCCACGGCGGGAGGGGGGAGACCCAGTACTTC	CASSHGGRGETQYF
TRBJ1-6	TRBV5-6	.	.	TGTGCCAGCAGCTCCCGACAGGTCTATAATTCACCCCTCCACTTT	CASSSRQVYNSPLHF
TRBJ1-6	TRBV30	.	TRBD1	TGTGCCTGGAGTGCAGGGGGAGATAATTCACCCCTCCACTTT	CAWSAGGDNSPLHF
TRBJ2-7	TRBV11-3	few	TRBD1	TGTGCCAGCAGCTTAGGGACAGGGGGCGGCCGCTCCGAGCAGTACTTC	CASSLGTGGGRSEQYF
TRBJ2-2	TRBV5-4	.	TRBD2	TGTGCCAGCAGCCGAGGACTAGCGGGAGGATCCGGGACCGGGGAGCTGTTTTTT	CASSRGLAGGSGTGELFF
TRBJ1-2	TRBV5-6	.	TRBD1	TGTGCCAGCATAAAATTCTACCAACAGGGGACTCATGGCTACACCTTC	CASIKFYQQGTHGYTF
TRBJ2-2	TRBV6-5	.	TRBD1	TGTGCCAGCAGTTCCTGGACAGGGGATCTGACCGGGGAGCTGTTTTTT	CASSSWTGDLTGELFF
TRBJ1-2	TRBV5-1	.	.	TGCGCCAGCAGGGAGGGCTCAGACTATGGCTACACCTTC	CASREGSDYGYTF
TRBJ2-5	TRBV28	.	TRBD1	TGTGCCAGCAATTCCCTCAGGACAGGGCCTTTAGCGGTGACCCAGTACTTC	CASNSLRTGPLAVTQYF
TRBJ2-1	TRBV2	.	.	TGTGCCAGCAGTGAACAGGGCACGGAGCAGTTCTTC	CASSEQGTEQFF
TRBJ1-2	TRBV29-1	few	.	TGCAGCACAGGGAATGGCTACACCTTC	CSTGNGYTF
TRBJ2-3	TRBV12-5	once	.	TGTGCTAGTGGTTTGGAAGCCGGAGGCACAGATACGCAGTATTTT	CASGLEAGGTDTQYF
TRBJ2-2	TRBV19	.	TRBD2	TGTGCCAGTAGGTTTCGAGTAGCGGGAGGGCCAGACACCGGGGAGCTGTTTTTT	CASRFRVAGGPDTGELFF
TRBJ2-2	TRBV18	.	.	TGTGCCAGCCTGCGGGCAGCGAACACCGGGGAGCTGTTTTTT	CASLRAANTGELFF
TRBJ2-1	TRBV6-5	.	.	TGTGCCAGCAGTCCAGGATCCAGTGAGCAGTTCTTC	CASSPGSSEQFF
TRBJ1-2	TRBV5-4	.	.	TGTGCCAGCAGCCCCCCCCCGGCGACAGCCTCTAACTATGGCTACACCTTC	CASSPPPATASNYGYTF
TRBJ1-3	TRBV29-1	once	.	TGCAGCGCCGCCGACGCAGGGATTGCGAACACCATATATTTT	CSAADAGIANTIYF
TRBJ2-5	TRBV7-2	.	.	TGTGCCAGCAGCTCCCAGAGGGAGACCCAGTACTTC	CASSSQRETQYF